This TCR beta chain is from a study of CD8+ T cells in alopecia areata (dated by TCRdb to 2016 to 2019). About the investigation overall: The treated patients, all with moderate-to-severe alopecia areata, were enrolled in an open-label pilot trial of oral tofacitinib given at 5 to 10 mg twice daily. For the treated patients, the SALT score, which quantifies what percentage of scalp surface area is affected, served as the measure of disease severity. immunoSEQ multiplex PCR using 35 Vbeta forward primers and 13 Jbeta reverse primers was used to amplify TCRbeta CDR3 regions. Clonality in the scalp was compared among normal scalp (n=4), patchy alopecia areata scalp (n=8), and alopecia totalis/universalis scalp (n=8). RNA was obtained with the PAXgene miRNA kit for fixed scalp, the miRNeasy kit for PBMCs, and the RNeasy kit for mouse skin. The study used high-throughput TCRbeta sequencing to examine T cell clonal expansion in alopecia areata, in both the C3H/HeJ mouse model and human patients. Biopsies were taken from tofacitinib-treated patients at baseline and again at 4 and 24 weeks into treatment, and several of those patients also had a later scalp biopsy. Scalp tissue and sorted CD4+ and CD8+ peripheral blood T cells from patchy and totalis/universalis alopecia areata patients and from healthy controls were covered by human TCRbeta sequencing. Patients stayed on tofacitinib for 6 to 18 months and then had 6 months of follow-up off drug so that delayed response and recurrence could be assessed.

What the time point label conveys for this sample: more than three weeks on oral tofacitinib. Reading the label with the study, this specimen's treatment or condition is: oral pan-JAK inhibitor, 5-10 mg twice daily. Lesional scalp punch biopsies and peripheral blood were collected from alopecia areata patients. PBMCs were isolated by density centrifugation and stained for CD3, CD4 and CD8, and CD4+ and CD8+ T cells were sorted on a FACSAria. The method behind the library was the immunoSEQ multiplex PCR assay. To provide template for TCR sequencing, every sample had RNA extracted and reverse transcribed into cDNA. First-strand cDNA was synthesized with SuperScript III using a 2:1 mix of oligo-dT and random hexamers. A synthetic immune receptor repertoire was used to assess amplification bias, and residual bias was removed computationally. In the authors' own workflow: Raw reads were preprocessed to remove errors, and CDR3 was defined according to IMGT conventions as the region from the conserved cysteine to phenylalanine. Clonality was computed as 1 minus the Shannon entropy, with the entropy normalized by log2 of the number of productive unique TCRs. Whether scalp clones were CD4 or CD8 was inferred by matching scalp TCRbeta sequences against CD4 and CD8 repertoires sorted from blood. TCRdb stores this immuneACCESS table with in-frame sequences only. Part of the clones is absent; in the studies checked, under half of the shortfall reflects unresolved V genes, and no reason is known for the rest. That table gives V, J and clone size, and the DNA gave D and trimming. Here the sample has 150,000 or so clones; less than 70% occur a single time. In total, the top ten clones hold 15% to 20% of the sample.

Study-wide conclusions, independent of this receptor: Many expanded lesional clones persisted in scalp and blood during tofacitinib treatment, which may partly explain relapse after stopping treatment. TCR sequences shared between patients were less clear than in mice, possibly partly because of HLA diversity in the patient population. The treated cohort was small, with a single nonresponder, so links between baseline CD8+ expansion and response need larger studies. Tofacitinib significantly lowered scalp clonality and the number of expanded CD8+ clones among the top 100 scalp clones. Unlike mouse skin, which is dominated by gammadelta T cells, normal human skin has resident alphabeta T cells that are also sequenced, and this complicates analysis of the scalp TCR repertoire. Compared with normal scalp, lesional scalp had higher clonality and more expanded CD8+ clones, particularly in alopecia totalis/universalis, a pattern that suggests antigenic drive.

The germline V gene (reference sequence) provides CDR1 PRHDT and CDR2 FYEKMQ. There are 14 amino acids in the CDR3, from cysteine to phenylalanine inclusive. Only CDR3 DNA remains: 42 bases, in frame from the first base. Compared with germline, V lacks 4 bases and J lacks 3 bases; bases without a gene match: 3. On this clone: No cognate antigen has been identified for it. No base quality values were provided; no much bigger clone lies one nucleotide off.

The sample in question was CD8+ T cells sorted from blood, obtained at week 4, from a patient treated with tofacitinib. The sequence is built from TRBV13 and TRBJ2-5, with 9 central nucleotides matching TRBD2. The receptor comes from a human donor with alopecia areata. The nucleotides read TGTGCCAGCAGCTCAAGACTAGCGGAAGAGACCCAGTACTTC. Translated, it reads CASSSRLAEETQYF.